The 5 T cell receptor beta chains reported below all come from one sample, sequenced in a study of control samples from healthy donors and cancer patients. The repertoire was sequenced with immunoSEQ multiplex PCR; TCRdb's copy has only in-frame clones and lacks some. The repertoire holds tens of thousands of clones, with less than 90% as singletons. The sample was PBMCs. The receptors originated from a woman between 50 and 59 years old with colorectal cancer.

The gene calls are TRBV5-5 and TRBJ2-7; tentative D call: TRBD1 (5 bases). The CDR3 covers 13 residues. The V end lost 0 bases, the J end lost 1 base, and 5 bases lay between the germline ends. From germline, CDR1 is SGHKS and CDR2 YYEKEE (reference sequence). The CDR3 loop is CASSLGQSYEQYV. CDR3 DNA: TGTGCCAGCAGCTTGGGACAGTCCTACGAGCAGTACGTC.

The V call is TRBV4-3, the J call TRBJ2-1; the match to TRBD2 covers 8 bases. The CDR3 is 18 amino acids. The V and J ends lost 1 base and 0 bases, in that order; junction bases with no gene match: 8. Germline V gene data show CDR1 as LGHNA and CDR2 as YSLEER. The CDR3 loop reads CASSQATSSGSSYNEQFF. The DNA of the CDR3 is TGCGCCAGCAGCCAAGCTACCTCGAGCGGGAGCTCCTACAATGAGCAGTTCTTC.

The chain is built from TRBV20-1 and TRBJ1-1, with D unresolved. Trimming shortened V by 4 bases and J by 11 bases, and 14 bases separated the two germline ends. CDR1 and CDR2 from the germline V gene are DFQATT and SNEGSKA (reference sequence). The CDR3 is made up of 11 amino acids. The CDR3 sequence: CSANGPQRAFF. The CDR3, as DNA: TGCAGTGCTAACGGACCCCAAAGGGCTTTCTTT.

The chain uses TRBV28 and TRBJ2-5; TRBD2 aligns across 7 bases. J was trimmed by 5 bases and V by 8 bases; bases with no gene match: 5. From germline, CDR1 is MDHEN and CDR2 SYDVKM. The CDR3 has 12 residues. The CDR3 spells CASREVGETQYF. The DNA of the CDR3 is TGTGCCAGCCGGGAGGTGGGGGAGACCCAGTACTTC. Supplemented by reference TRBV28 and TRBJ2-5, the full variable domain reads DVKVTQSSRYLVKRTGEKVFLECVQDMDHENMFWYRQDPGLGLRLIYFSYDVKMKEKGDIPEGYSVSREKKERFSLILESASTNQTSMYLCASREVGETQYFGPGTRLLVL.

This chain uses TRBV6-1 with TRBJ1-4; D is unclear. The V gene's germline CDR1 is MNHNS and CDR2 SASEGT. Trimming shortened V by 8 bases and J by 5 bases, and 12 bases separated the two germline ends. This CDR3 is built from 13 residues. For the CDR3, the DNA is TGTGCCAGCGGAGGAGGGAAAAATGAAAAACTGTTTTTT. Its translation is CASGGGKNEKLFF.